This TCR beta chain was sequenced in a study of blood T cell repertoires in COVID-19. Study in general: Samples of COVID-19 (acute and convalescent) were obtained from the United States, Italy and Spain. Sample material is recorded as cDNA or gDNA derived from T cells, B-cell-depleted T cells, or PBMCs.

CDR1 and CDR2 (germline): MGHDK, SYGVNS. Between the trimmed V and J ends, which lost 1 base and 6 bases, there was a span of 7 bases. There are 13 residues in the CDR3. Authors' data handling: The assay estimated nucleated cells by amplifying reference gene primers. Some clones are missing from TCRdb's copy, which holds only in-frame ones; the method was immunoSEQ multiplex PCR. V and J calls and clone size are given by that table; D and trimming were obtained from the DNA. The table shows roughly 250,000 clones, with around 80% occurring only once. This TCR derives from a human donor in a cohort sampled during active COVID-19. The sample was peripheral blood. The V call is TRBV25-1, the J call TRBJ1-5; D unclear. The CDR3 region is CASSEWSGQPQHF. DNA of the CDR3: TGTGCCAGCAGTGAATGGTCGGGTCAGCCCCAGCATTTT.